Each of the 5 T cell receptor beta chains below was sequenced from the same sample in a study of blood T cell repertoires in COVID-19 (dated by TCRdb to 2020 to 2021). The library was obtained by the immunoSEQ multiplex PCR assay. In its TCRdb copy, this immuneACCESS table keeps in-frame sequences only and misses some clones. Where compared with another copy, unresolved V genes explain less than half of these, and the others have no known cause. This sample lists over 250,000 clones; over 85% were detected once. Around 2.5% of the sample is taken by the ten largest. The sequenced material came from PBMCs or T cells enriched from blood (not recorded which). The receptors stem from a man in his sixties who had recovered from COVID-19.

J is TRBJ2-7 and V is TRBV5-6, with 7 bases lining up with TRBD1. J lost 2 bases, V lost 3 bases, and 2 bases had no gene match. The CDR3 covers 13 residues. Per the germline V gene, CDR1 is SGHDT and CDR2 is YYEEEE. CDR3: CASSWGTAYEQYF. The CDR3 nucleotides are TGTGCCAGCAGCTGGGGGACAGCCTACGAGCAGTACTTC. The full variable domain, completed using reference TRBV5-6 and TRBJ2-7, is DAGVTQSPTHLIKTRGQQVTLRCSPKSGHDTVSWYQQALGQGPQFIFQYYEEEERQRGNFPDRFSGHQFPNYSSELNVNALLLGDSALYLCASSWGTAYEQYFGPGTRLTVT.

The chain has TRBV9 and TRBJ2-3; D remains ambiguous. The germline V gene encodes CDR1 SGDLS and CDR2 YYNGEE. V was clipped by 6 bases and J by 2 bases, with 10 bases between them. CDR3 size: 13 residues. The CDR3 here is CASNQELTDTQYF. In DNA form, the CDR3 reads TGTGCCAGCAACCAAGAACTCACAGATACGCAGTATTTT.

The V call is TRBV5-1, the J call TRBJ2-3; 7 bases align to TRBD1. Trimming removed 6 bases from V and 6 bases from J; junction bases left unmatched: 10. The CDR3 contains 14 residues. Germline assignment: CDR1 SGHRS and CDR2 YFSETQ. CDR3 coding DNA: TGCGCCAGCACCTGGGTCACAGGGGATGATACGCAGTATTTT. Amino acid sequence: CASTWVTGDDTQYF.

The rearrangement links TRBV6-5 to TRBJ2-1; no firm D call. CDR1 is MNHEY and CDR2 is SVGAGI in the germline V gene. This CDR3 is 15 amino acids long. V was trimmed by 2 bases and J by 7 bases, leaving 15 bases between them. CDR3 coding DNA: TGTGCCAGCAGTTACCGGCTAGGTCGGTCGAATGAGCAGTTCTTC. Its translation is CASSYRLGRSNEQFF.

The chain links TRBV3-1 (or the pseudogene TRBV3-2) to TRBJ2-1; TRBD2 matches 9 bases. The J segment lost 6 bases and the V segment lost 7 bases, leaving 10 bases of the junction unmatched. CDR1 is LGHDT and CDR2 is YNNKEL in the germline V gene (reference sequence). This CDR3 has 15 residues. The CDR3 loop is CASTRLAGQINEQFF. In DNA form, the CDR3 reads TGTGCCAGCACCCGGCTAGCGGGGCAAATCAATGAGCAGTTCTTC.